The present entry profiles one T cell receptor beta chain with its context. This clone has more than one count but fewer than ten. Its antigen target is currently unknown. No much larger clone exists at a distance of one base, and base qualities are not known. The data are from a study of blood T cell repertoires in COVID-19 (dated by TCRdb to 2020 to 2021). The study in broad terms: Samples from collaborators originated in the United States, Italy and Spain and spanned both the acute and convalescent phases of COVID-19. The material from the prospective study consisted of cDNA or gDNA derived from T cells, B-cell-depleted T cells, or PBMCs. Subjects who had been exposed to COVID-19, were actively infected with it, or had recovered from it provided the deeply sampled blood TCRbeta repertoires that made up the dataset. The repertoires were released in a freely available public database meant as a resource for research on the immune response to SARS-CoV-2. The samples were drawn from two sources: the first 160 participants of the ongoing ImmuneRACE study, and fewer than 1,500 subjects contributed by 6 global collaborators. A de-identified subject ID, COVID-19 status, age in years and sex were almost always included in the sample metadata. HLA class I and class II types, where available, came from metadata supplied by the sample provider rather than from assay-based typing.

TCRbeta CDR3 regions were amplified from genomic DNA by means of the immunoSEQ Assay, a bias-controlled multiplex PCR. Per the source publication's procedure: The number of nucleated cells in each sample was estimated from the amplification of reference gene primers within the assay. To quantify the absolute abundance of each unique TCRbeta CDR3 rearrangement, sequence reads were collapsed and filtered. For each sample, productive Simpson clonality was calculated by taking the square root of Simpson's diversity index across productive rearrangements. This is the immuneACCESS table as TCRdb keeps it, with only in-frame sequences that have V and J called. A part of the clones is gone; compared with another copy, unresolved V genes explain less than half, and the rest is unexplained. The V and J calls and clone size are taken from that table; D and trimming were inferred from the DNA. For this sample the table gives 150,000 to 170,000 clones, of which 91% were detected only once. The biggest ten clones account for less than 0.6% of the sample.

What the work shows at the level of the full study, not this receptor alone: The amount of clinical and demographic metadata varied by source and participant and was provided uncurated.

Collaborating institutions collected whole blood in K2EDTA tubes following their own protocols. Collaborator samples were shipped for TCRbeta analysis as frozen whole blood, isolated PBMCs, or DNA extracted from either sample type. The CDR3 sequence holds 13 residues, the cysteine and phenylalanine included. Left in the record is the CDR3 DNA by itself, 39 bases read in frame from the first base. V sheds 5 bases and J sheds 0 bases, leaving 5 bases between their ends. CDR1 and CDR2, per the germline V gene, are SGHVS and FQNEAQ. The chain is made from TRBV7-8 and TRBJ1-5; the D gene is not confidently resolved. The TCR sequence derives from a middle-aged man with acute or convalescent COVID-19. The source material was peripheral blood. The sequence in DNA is TGTGCCAGCAGCCTAAATAGCAATCAGCCCCAGCATTTT. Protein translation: CASSLNSNQPQHF.